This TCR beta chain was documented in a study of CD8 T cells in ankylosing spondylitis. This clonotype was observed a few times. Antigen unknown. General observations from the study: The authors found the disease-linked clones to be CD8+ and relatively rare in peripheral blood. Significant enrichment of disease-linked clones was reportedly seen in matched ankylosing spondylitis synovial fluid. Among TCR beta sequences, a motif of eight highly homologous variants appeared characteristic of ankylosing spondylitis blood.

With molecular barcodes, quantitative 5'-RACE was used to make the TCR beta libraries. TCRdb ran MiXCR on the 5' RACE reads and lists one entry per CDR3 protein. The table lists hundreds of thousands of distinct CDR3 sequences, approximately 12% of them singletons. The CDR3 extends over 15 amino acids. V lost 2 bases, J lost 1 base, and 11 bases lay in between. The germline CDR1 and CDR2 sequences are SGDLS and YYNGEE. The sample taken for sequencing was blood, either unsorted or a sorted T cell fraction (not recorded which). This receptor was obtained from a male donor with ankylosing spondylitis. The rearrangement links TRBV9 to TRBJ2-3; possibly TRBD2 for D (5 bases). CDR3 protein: CASSVDLRGTDTQYF. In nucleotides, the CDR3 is TGTGCCAGCAGCGTTGACTTGAGGGGCACAGATACGCAGTATTTT.